These T cell receptor beta chains were read from a single sample in a study of T-cell memory formation after mild COVID-19. Via MiXCR, TCRdb re-called the 5' RACE reads, giving one row per CDR3 protein. The profile shows about 470,000 distinct CDR3 sequences, 25% of them singletons. Input material: PBMCs or a T cell subset sorted from them (not recorded which). All receptors derive from an adult woman who had mild COVID-19 (a few samples of this study predate the infection). Cell type and time point are not known. CDR3s leave out the opening cysteine and the closing phenylalanine or tryptophan.

v_call	j_call	cdr3_aa
TRBV4-2	TRBJ1-2	ASSQGGQAYGYT
TRBV27	TRBJ2-3	ASSLSWLETSTDTQY
TRBV12-3/TRBV12-4	TRBJ2-2	ASSSYRQNTGELF
TRBV5-1	TRBJ2-1	ASSLVTNEQF
TRBV5-1	TRBJ2-7	ASSHPEAHYEQY
TRBV7-2	TRBJ2-3	ASSLVNLAADTQY
TRBV7-6	TRBJ1-5	ASSIYGGSGQPQH
TRBV7-9	TRBJ2-1	ASRPPSGRSYNEQF
TRBV3-1	TRBJ2-1	ASSQGGRGRYNEQF
TRBV12-3/TRBV12-4	TRBJ1-4	ATSLGGLEEKLF
TRBV6-6	TRBJ1-1	ASSVQAVNTEAF
TRBV29-1	TRBJ2-2	SVEAGTGSSTGELF
TRBV6-5	TRBJ2-5	ASSYSLSAGETQY
TRBV7-8	TRBJ2-1	ASSSPGLAGVSKKMGRIYNEQF
TRBV7-3	TRBJ2-3	ASSINPSGGDTQY
TRBV7-3	TRBJ2-1	ASSLTPGAATNEQF
TRBV5-1	TRBJ1-1	ASSLEPNRRDTEAF
TRBV15	TRBJ1-5	ATSRESRGSGEQPQH
TRBV12-3/TRBV12-4	TRBJ2-7	ASSPDSRIYEQY
TRBV4-1	TRBJ2-3	ASSPDGSGSADTQY
TRBV12-3/TRBV12-4	TRBJ2-1	ASSQGSPRF
TRBV7-9	TRBJ2-1	ASSLAGTSGFGEQF
TRBV6-5	TRBJ1-2	ASSFQGANYGYT
TRBV19	TRBJ2-1	ASSIKGQGYNEQF
TRBV2	TRBJ2-2	ASSRDPNTGELF
TRBV29-1	TRBJ1-1	SVGDYIAF
TRBV5-1	TRBJ2-7	ASRLTSGSSYEQY
TRBV11-2	TRBJ2-7	ASSLRRSGSSYEQY
TRBV12-3/TRBV12-4	TRBJ2-3	ASRWDRFTDTQY
TRBV14	TRBJ1-2	ASARTRANYGYT
TRBV5-1	TRBJ2-3	ASSSPTTDTQY
TRBV30	TRBJ1-1	AWKKGGVTEAF
TRBV7-3	TRBJ1-4	ASSLNAGEKLF
TRBV4-2	TRBJ1-6	ASSQDGTQSSYNSPLH
TRBV7-2	TRBJ2-7	ASSPRAGAPYEQY
TRBV7-9	TRBJ2-7	ASSGGLVYEQY
TRBV7-6	TRBJ1-1	ASSLVAGGFLTEAF
TRBV6-5	TRBJ2-7	ASSSGGIDEQY
TRBV5-1	TRBJ1-1	ASSSPDRKGTEAF
TRBV5-4	TRBJ1-1	ASSLARGGTEAF
TRBV6-5	TRBJ1-3	ASSPGTGNTIY
TRBV7-2	TRBJ2-3	ASSVRRGGGAADTQY
TRBV12-3/TRBV12-4	TRBJ1-2	ASSSSRGYGYT
TRBV20-1	TRBJ1-5	SARPFNRSDNQPQH
TRBV7-2	TRBJ2-5	ASSPPSGRSETQY
TRBV6-5	TRBJ1-1	ASSYSPYRLNTEAF
TRBV24-1	TRBJ2-1	ATSDLWAGGAEQF
TRBV14	TRBJ2-1	ASSLELGTIYNEQF
TRBV11-1	TRBJ1-2	ASSYLGAGDGYT
TRBV20-1	TRBJ2-7	SAPWTGGYEQY
TRBV7-9	TRBJ1-2	ASSLSLLDGALVYGYT
TRBV3-1	TRBJ1-1	ASSSFWQGTEAF
TRBV5-4	TRBJ2-7	ASKGTGYEQY